The sequence of this T cell receptor (beta chain) was determined in a study of cytomegalovirus exposure and HLA in healthy donors. Study-level points and caveats: There were around 160 TCR beta chains listed as cytomegalovirus-associated.

TCRdb's copy holds only in-frame clones and misses some; the assay was immunoSEQ multiplex PCR. The sample yields about 130,000 clones, approximately 89% seen once. Germline assignment: CDR1 SGHTA and CDR2 FQGNSA. This CDR3 region has 14 residues. V gave up 4 bases and J gave up 2 bases; unmatched junction bases: 5. This clone was found a few times. No antigen is known for it. The chain links TRBV7-2 to TRBJ2-7; 7 nucleotides match TRBD2. The sequencing input was PBMCs. The receptor comes from a woman younger than 35 in good health and CMV-seropositive. CDR3 amino acids: CASSWGGSPYEQYF. The CDR3 DNA reads as TGTGCCAGCAGCTGGGGGGGGTCCCCCTACGAGCAGTACTTC.